The 27 T cell receptor beta chains below all came from one sample that was sequenced in a study of shared clonotypes between healthy human individuals. Sequenced by immunoSEQ multiplex PCR; TCRdb stores in-frame clones only, minus some. The table includes 450,000 to 600,000 clones, about 80% detected once. Sequences were obtained from PBMCs. The receptors come from a woman in her forties in good health. Some clones in this sample may be carry-over from other donors' samples.

The table lists this clone with a count of one. The V gene is TRBV4-2, the J gene TRBJ1-4, with 8 bases aligning to TRBD1. The CDR3 runs to 17 residues. V was clipped by 0 bases and J by 2 bases; unmatched bases: 5. Germline assignment: CDR1 LGHNA and CDR2 YNFKEQ. The CDR3 is CASSQDTGGGTNEKLFF. The CDR3, as DNA: TGTGCCAGCAGCCAAGATACAGGGGGGGGCACTAATGAAAAACTGTTTTTT.

V and J are TRBV7-8 and TRBJ2-3; the match to TRBD1 covers 10 bases. Germline V CDR1 and CDR2: SGHVS, FQNEAQ. The CDR3 totals 17 residues. The V gene end was trimmed by 3 bases and the J gene end by 1 base; junction bases not matched to a gene: 7. DNA of the CDR3: TGTGCCAGCAGCTTTACCGGACAGGGGGTGGGCACAGATACGCAGTATTTT. It translates to CASSFTGQGVGTDTQYF.

This clone was counted a single time. The gene calls are TRBV27 and TRBJ2-7, with TRBD2 identical over 8 bases. Per germline, CDR1 MNHEY and CDR2 SMNVEV (reference sequence). CDR3 length: 15 amino acids. Losses at the gene ends were 0 bases for V and 4 bases for J; bases not matched to a gene: 5. The DNA of the CDR3 is TGTGCCAGCAGTTTATCGGGGCTAGCGGGTTACGAGCAGTACTTC. It translates to CASSLSGLAGYEQYF.

The gene calls are TRBV4-2 and TRBJ1-2; 7 nucleotides line up with TRBD1. CDR3 length equals 14 residues. J gave up 6 bases and V 4 bases, and 8 bases lay outside the gene matches. Germline CDR1 LGHNA, CDR2 YNFKEQ. In nucleotides, the CDR3 is TGTGCCAGCAGCCCGACCCGACAGGGAAATGGCTACACCTTC. As protein: CASSPTRQGNGYTF.

V gene TRBV6-5 combines with J gene TRBJ2-1; TRBD2 agrees at 7 bases. The V segment lost 0 bases and the J segment 6 bases; nucleotides outside the gene matches: 8. The CDR3 runs to 16 residues. Looked up from germline, CDR1 is MNHEY and CDR2 is SVGAGI. DNA for the CDR3: TGTGCCAGCAGTTACTCGAGGGAGGGAGGAGGCAATGAGCAGTTCTTC. It translates to CASSYSREGGGNEQFF.

The rearrangement uses TRBV19 and TRBJ1-1; 7 bases fit TRBD1. In germline, CDR1 is LNHDA, CDR2 SQIVND (reference sequence). The CDR3 has 13 amino acids. The junction had 7 bases not matched to a gene; V was cut back by 5 bases and J by 7 bases. The CDR3 region has the DNA TGTGCCAGTAGTTTCAACCGGGACAGTGAAGCTTTCTTT. It codes for CASSFNRDSEAFF.

This clone has a single count. J is TRBJ2-2 and V is TRBV28; D gene uncertain. From germline, CDR1 is MDHEN and CDR2 SYDVKM. CDR3 length: 16 residues. Trimming left V 0 bases short and J 2 bases short, with 10 bases between. CDR3 DNA: TGTGCCAGCAGTTTATGGCAGTCAACAAACACCGGGGAGCTGTTTTTT. It encodes CASSLWQSTNTGELFF.

The table lists this clone with a count of one. This chain joins TRBV6-6 and TRBJ1-3; no reliable D call. Trimming left V 1 base short and J 6 bases short, with 4 bases between. Germline V CDR1 and CDR2: MNHNY, SVGAGI (reference sequence). The CDR3 is 12 amino acids. The DNA of the CDR3 is TGTGCCAGCAGTTACTTTGAAAACACCATATATTTT. Translation gives CASSYFENTIYF.

The chain is built from TRBV20-1 and TRBJ1-1; D gene unclear. CDR1 is DFQATT, CDR2 SNEGSKA, per germline (reference sequence). The germline V and J ends were trimmed by 2 bases and 4 bases, with 5 bases remaining between them. This CDR3 region has 11 residues. The CDR3 sequence: CSARRLTEAFF. For the CDR3, the DNA is TGCAGTGCTAGAAGGCTCACTGAAGCTTTCTTT.

The chain couples TRBV18 to TRBJ2-7; possible D gene TRBD2, 5 bases. V was clipped by 2 bases and J by 1 base, with 18 bases between them. This CDR3 region has 17 residues. Germline assignment: CDR1 KGHSH and CDR2 LQKENI. CDR3 sequence: CASSPFIGGSFSYEQYF. The CDR3 region has the DNA TGTGCCAGCTCACCATTCATAGGTGGGAGTTTTTCCTACGAGCAGTACTTC.

This sequence joins TRBV28 and TRBJ2-7; D not certain. The V gene lost 5 bases and the J gene lost 2 bases, with 16 bases spanning the gap. This CDR3 is 15 amino acids long. Germline CDR1 and CDR2: MDHEN and SYDVKM. For the CDR3, the DNA is TGTGCCAGCAGTAAAACCGGGTCCCCCCCCTACGAGCAGTACTTC. This gives the protein CASSKTGSPPYEQYF.

This clone was detected a few times. The V and J genes are TRBV5-1 and TRBJ2-2; TRBD1 might be the D (6 bases). The germline V and J ends were trimmed by 0 bases and 3 bases, with 15 bases remaining between them. The germline CDR1 and CDR2 sequences are SGHRS and YFSETQ. CDR3 size: 17 residues. The CDR3, as DNA: TGCGCCAGCAGCTTGGTACCCAGGGGCCCCGACACCGGGGAGCTGTTTTTT. This codes for CASSLVPRGPDTGELFF.

The chain has TRBV7-2 and TRBJ2-7; TRBD1 matches 12 bases. The J segment lost 5 bases and the V segment lost 4 bases, leaving 6 bases of the junction unmatched. Per the germline V gene, CDR1 is SGHTA and CDR2 is FQGNSA. This CDR3 region has 15 residues. CDR3 DNA sequence: TGTGCCAGCAGCTCGGGACAGGGGGCCTTCGACGAGCAGTACTTC. This translates into CASSSGQGAFDEQYF. The whole variable domain, remainder taken from reference TRBV7-2 and TRBJ2-7, is GAGVSQSPSNKVTEKGKDVELRCDPISGHTALYWYRQSLGQGLEFLIYFQGNSAPDKSGLPSDRFSAERTGGSVSTLTIQRTQQEDSAVYLCASSSGQGAFDEQYFGPGTRLTVT.

This clone was seen a single time. Other DNA sequences within the sample encode an identical CDR3. The rearrangement uses TRBV6-6 and TRBJ1-1; tentatively, D is TRBD1 (5 bases). The CDR3 has 13 amino acids. The V end lost 2 bases, the J end lost 2 bases, and 6 bases lay between the germline ends. Per germline, CDR1 MNHNY and CDR2 SVGAGI (reference sequence). CDR3: CASSYGGNTEAFF. The CDR3 nucleotides read TGTGCCAGCAGTTACGGGGGTAACACTGAAGCTTTCTTT.

This chain connects TRBV6-6 to TRBJ1-2; 7 bases map to TRBD1. This CDR3 has 15 amino acids. Germline CDR1 reads MNHNY; CDR2 reads SVGAGI (reference sequence). The J segment lost 3 bases and the V segment lost 0 bases, leaving 4 bases of the junction unmatched. This CDR3 reads CASSYSTGDDYGYTF. The CDR3 nucleotides are TGTGCCAGCAGTTACTCCACAGGGGATGACTATGGCTACACCTTC.

This rearrangement joins TRBV6-1 to TRBJ2-5, with 10 bases fitting TRBD2. V trimming: 3 bases; J trimming: 2 bases; junction bases outside the gene matches: 3. This CDR3 has 15 amino acids. Germline CDR1 and CDR2: MNHNS and SASEGT. The CDR3 protein is CASSDLLAGQETQYF. The CDR3 coding sequence is TGTGCCAGCAGTGATTTACTAGCGGGGCAAGAGACCCAGTACTTC.

The chain employs TRBV7-2 and TRBJ2-7; 14 nucleotides align to TRBD2. V shed 5 bases and J 9 bases; nucleotides not matched to a gene: 9. The CDR3 is made up of 15 amino acids. CDR1 and CDR2 (germline): SGHTA, FQGNSA. For the CDR3, the DNA is TGTGCCAGCAGCCAGACTAGCGGGAGGGCCACGGTGCAGTACTTC. Protein sequence: CASSQTSGRATVQYF.

The V and J genes are TRBV13 and TRBJ1-2; D remains unclear. Germline CDR1 reads PRHDT; CDR2 reads FYEKMQ (reference sequence). V dropped 0 bases and J dropped 4 bases, with 6 bases sitting between them. The CDR3 has 13 amino acids. The CDR3 bases are TGTGCCAGCAGCTTAGGGGAAATCTATGGCTACACCTTC. Translation: CASSLGEIYGYTF.

The V call is TRBV12-1, the J call TRBJ2-7; the table's D call, TRBD2, was not checked against the DNA. TRBV12-1 is assigned pseudogene status. This CDR3 contains 16 residues. As DNA, the CDR3 is TGTGCCAGCAGCTCAGCCACTAGTGGGTTTGGACCAGAGCAGTACTTC. Protein product: CASSSATSGFGPEQYF.

The chain is built from TRBV21-1 and TRBJ2-7; TRBD1, the table's D call, lacks a check against the DNA. TRBV21-1 is a pseudogene locus. CDR3 length: 14 residues. The CDR3 region is CASSRGQGIYEQYF. The CDR3 region has the DNA TGTGCCAGCAGCAGAGGACAGGGCATCTACGAGCAGTACTTC.

The rearrangement joins TRBV28 to TRBJ2-1; 12 bases agree with TRBD2. The ends lost 3 bases at V and 0 bases at J; junction bases unmatched: 15. Germline assignment: CDR1 MDHEN and CDR2 SYDVKM. This CDR3 has 21 residues. The CDR3 DNA reads TGTGCCAGCAGTTTCCCGACTAGCGGGAGAAATCGTCTAAGCTCCTACAATGAGCAGTTCTTC. This encodes CASSFPTSGRNRLSSYNEQFF.

V is TRBV7-2 and J is TRBJ2-7; 7 nucleotides match TRBD2. This CDR3 contains 16 residues. Germline-derived CDR1 and CDR2 are SGHTA and FQGNSA. With V trimmed by 4 bases and J by 2 bases, 11 bases remained unmatched. This chain's CDR3 is CASSSAGRDGAYEQYF. The CDR3 nucleotides are TGTGCCAGCAGCTCCGCGGGGAGGGACGGGGCCTACGAGCAGTACTTC.

The genes are TRBV7-5 and TRBJ1-5; the D call in the table, TRBD1, was not verified against the DNA. TRBV7-5 is a documented pseudogene. The CDR3 loop spans 18 amino acids. The CDR3 coding sequence is TGTGTCAGAAGCTTAGGTTTGACAGGGGGTGGGTCGAATCAGCCCCAGCATTTT. It encodes CVRSLGLTGGGSNQPQHF.

Of note for this clone: It is likely a read error: a sequence one base away is far more abundant. The rearrangement joins TRBV7-9 to TRBJ2-3, with D perhaps being TRBD1 or TRBD2 (5 bases each). Germline values: CDR1 SEHNR, CDR2 FQNEAQ (reference sequence). V shed 5 bases and J shed 10 bases, with 19 bases lying between them. The CDR3 spans 14 residues. The CDR3 DNA reads as TGTGCCAGCAGCGAGTACCGTGGGGGAAATGCGCAGTATTTT. Translated: CASSEYRGGNAQYF.

This chain uses TRBV6-6 with TRBJ1-2; D ambiguous. Trimming removed 0 bases from V and 5 bases from J, with 13 bases in between. The CDR3 has 15 residues. Germline CDR1 and CDR2: MNHNY and SVGAGI (reference sequence). CDR3 protein: CASSYSKMGWYGYTF. The CDR3 nucleotides are TGTGCCAGCAGTTACTCGAAGATGGGTTGGTATGGCTACACCTTC.

The rearrangement uses TRBV10-3 and TRBJ1-4; D unresolved. The germline gives CDR1 ENHRY, CDR2 SYGVKD. Trimming removed 0 bases at V and 4 bases at J, with 12 bases between. CDR3 size: 16 residues. The CDR3 sequence is CAISESFGENNEKLFF. In DNA, the CDR3 is TGTGCCATCAGTGAGTCTTTTGGGGAGAATAATGAAAAACTGTTTTTT.

The rearrangement uses TRBV5-4 and TRBJ2-5; 9 nucleotides line up with TRBD2. The V gene end was trimmed by 2 bases and the J gene end by 5 bases; junction bases not matched to a gene: 10. Per the germline V gene, CDR1 is SGHNT and CDR2 is YYREEE (reference sequence). The CDR3 has 16 residues. CDR3 loop: CASSLGGRALRETQYF. The CDR3 nucleotides are TGTGCCAGCAGCTTAGGCGGGAGGGCCCTCAGGGAGACCCAGTACTTC.